Shown below are 24 T cell receptor beta chains from a single sample sequenced in a study of T cell changes during pregnancy in multiple sclerosis. Some clones are missing from TCRdb's copy, which holds only in-frame ones; the method was immunoSEQ multiplex PCR. The sample carries approximately 36,000 clones, about 92% recorded once. The sample here was CD4+ T cells from peripheral blood mononuclear cells, taken in the first trimester of pregnancy. These receptors were collected from a female donor with multiple sclerosis, enrolled in a pregnancy study.

This chain joins TRBV11-2 and TRBJ2-7; D possibly corresponds to TRBD1 (6 bases). The CDR3 runs 16 residues. The V end was cut by 1 base, the J end by 1 base, with 14 bases between. CDR1 SGHAT and CDR2 FQNNGV come from the germline V gene. CDR3 DNA sequence: TGTGCCAGCAGCTTAGTTAAGACAGGAATATCCTACGAGCAGTACTTC. Translation gives CASSLVKTGISYEQYF. Supplemented by reference TRBV11-2 and TRBJ2-7, the full variable domain reads EAGVAQSPRYKIIEKRQSVAFWCNPISGHATLYWYQQILGQGPKLLIQFQNNGVVDDSQLPKDRFSAERLKGVDSTLKIQPAKLEDSAVYLCASSLVKTGISYEQYFGPGTRLTVT.

This clone was picked up one time. The chain employs TRBV28 and TRBJ1-5, with D possibly TRBD1 on 5 matching bases. V lost 8 bases and J 0 bases, leaving 14 bases between the germline ends. Germline CDR1 and CDR2: MDHEN and SYDVKM. This CDR3 has 15 amino acids. For the CDR3, the DNA is TGTGCCAGCCCCTACCAGGGCATTAGCAATCAGCCCCAGCATTTT. Translating it yields CASPYQGISNQPQHF.

The chain joins TRBV6-5 to TRBJ2-7, with TRBD1 matching over 7 bases. CDR3 length equals 13 residues. Trimming at V came to 4 bases and at J to 4 bases, leaving 4 bases not matched to a gene. CDR1 is MNHEY and CDR2 is SVGAGI in the germline V gene. The CDR3 loop is CASSSLTGYEQYF. The CDR3 DNA sequence: TGTGCCAGCAGTTCCCTGACAGGGTACGAGCAGTACTTC.

V usage is TRBV6-4 and J usage is TRBJ1-2; D perhaps matches TRBD1 (5 bases). Trimming shortened V by 3 bases and J by 5 bases, and 13 bases separated the two germline ends. The CDR3 contains 14 residues. The germline V gene encodes CDR1 MRHNA and CDR2 SNTAGT. The CDR3 loop reads CASSEVPGGYGYTF. In DNA, the CDR3 is TGTGCCAGCAGTGAGGTTCCCGGGGGTTATGGCTACACCTTC.

This chain connects TRBV9 to TRBJ1-1; TRBD1 is a possible D gene (5 bases). V was shortened by 5 bases and J by 5 bases, with 13 bases between the two germline ends. The CDR3 has 13 amino acids. Germline V gene data show CDR1 as SGDLS and CDR2 as YYNGEE. CDR3 in amino acids: CASSLRQYTEAFF. Written as DNA, the CDR3 is TGTGCCAGCAGTCTCCGACAGTATACTGAAGCTTTCTTT.

The rearrangement uses TRBV9 and TRBJ2-3; D possibly corresponds to TRBD1 (5 bases). Germline CDR1 is SGDLS and CDR2 is YYNGEE. The V end lost 3 bases, the J end lost 2 bases, and 16 bases lay between the germline ends. This CDR3 comprises 16 residues. This CDR3 is CASSAPRAGPTDTQYF. The DNA of the CDR3 is TGTGCCAGCAGCGCCCCCCGGGCAGGGCCCACAGATACGCAGTATTTT. Based on the CDR3 plus reference TRBV9 and TRBJ2-3, the full variable domain is DSGVTQTPKHLITATGQRVTLRCSPRSGDLSVYWYQQSLDQGLQFLIQYYNGEERAKGNILERFSAQQFPDLHSELNLSSLELGDSALYFCASSAPRAGPTDTQYFGPGTRLTVL.

The CDR3 is CAISDPGWLQETQYF. The CDR3 region has the DNA TGTGCCATCAGTGATCCAGGGTGGTTGCAAGAGACCCAGTACTTC. The V call is TRBV10-3, the J call TRBJ2-5; D might be TRBD1 (5 bases). Trimming took 3 bases from V and 2 from J, leaving 13 bases between them. The CDR3 spans 15 residues. In germline, CDR1 is ENHRY, CDR2 SYGVKD.

The rearrangement uses TRBV6-5 and TRBJ1-6; 7 positions agree with TRBD1. Germline V gene data show CDR1 as MNHEY and CDR2 as SVGAGI. V lost 0 bases to trimming and J lost 4 bases; unmatched junction nucleotides: 0. The CDR3 covers 15 residues. The CDR3 loop is CASSYSTGYNSPLHF. CDR3 in DNA: TGTGCCAGCAGTTACTCGACAGGGTATAATTCACCCCTCCACTTT.

The chain combines TRBV27 with TRBJ2-3, with 8 nucleotides matching TRBD2. Per germline, CDR1 MNHEY and CDR2 SMNVEV (reference sequence). Losses at the gene ends were 0 bases for V and 4 bases for J; bases not matched to a gene: 9. The CDR3 is 17 amino acids. The CDR3 nucleotides are TGTGCCAGCAGTTTATCGGGGACTAGGGTGTGGGCAGATACGCAGTATTTT. It encodes CASSLSGTRVWADTQYF.

This sequence joins TRBV6-6 and TRBJ1-2; a possible D gene is TRBD1 (6 bases). V lost 2 bases to trimming and J lost 2 bases, with 12 bases between them. Germline CDR1 is MNHNY and CDR2 is SVGAGI (reference sequence). The CDR3 length is 15 residues. In nucleotides, the CDR3 is TGTGCCAGCAGTTACCCCATTACAGGGAACTATGGCTACACCTTC. Protein: CASSYPITGNYGYTF.

This chain links TRBV5-1 with TRBJ1-6; perhaps TRBD1 as D (6 bases). Germline assignment: CDR1 SGHRS and CDR2 YFSETQ. The CDR3 loop spans 14 amino acids. V lost 4 bases, J lost 6 bases, and 11 bases lay in between. CDR3 coding DNA: TGCGCCAGCAGCACGACAGGCTCTAATTCACCCCTCCACTTT. Translated: CASSTTGSNSPLHF.

This rearrangement joins TRBV5-1 to TRBJ2-3; 13 nucleotides line up with TRBD2. J lost 11 bases, V lost 3 bases, and 9 bases had no gene match. Per germline, CDR1 SGHRS and CDR2 YFSETQ. CDR3 length: 15 residues. The CDR3: CASSYAGTSGDRQYF. CDR3 coding DNA: TGCGCCAGCAGCTACGCTGGGACTAGCGGGGACCGGCAGTATTTT.

V usage is TRBV9 and J usage is TRBJ1-2; 7 nucleotides match TRBD1. V lost 4 bases and J lost 6; bases outside the gene matches: 12. The CDR3 sequence is 15 residues long. From germline, CDR1 is SGDLS and CDR2 YYNGEE. The DNA of the CDR3 is TGTGCCAGCAGCTACGGACTTAAGGGGGCGCATGGCTACACCTTC. It specifies CASSYGLKGAHGYTF.

V gene TRBV19 combines with J gene TRBJ1-5; D is unresolved. The CDR3 runs to 14 residues. Per germline, CDR1 LNHDA and CDR2 SQIVND (reference sequence). The V end was cut by 3 bases, the J end by 2 bases, with 8 bases between. The CDR3 sequence is CASSMEQRNQPQHF. In DNA, the CDR3 is TGTGCCAGTAGTATGGAACAGCGCAATCAGCCCCAGCATTTT.

This chain links TRBV18 with TRBJ2-3; 10 bases are a match to TRBD2. V lost 3 bases to trimming and J lost 1 base; unmatched junction nucleotides: 13. This CDR3 contains 19 residues. Germline V CDR1 and CDR2: KGHSH, LQKENI. CDR3 region: CASSPPSTLAGRGTDTQYF. The DNA for the CDR3 is TGTGCCAGCTCACCCCCCTCAACACTAGCGGGGCGGGGCACAGATACGCAGTATTTT.

The V and J genes are TRBV28 and TRBJ1-1; D remains ambiguous. The V and J ends lost 5 bases and 5 bases respectively, with 12 bases between them. CDR1 and CDR2 (germline): MDHEN, SYDVKM. This CDR3 spans 13 amino acids. The CDR3 spells CASSRKVRTEAFF. For the CDR3, the DNA is TGTGCCAGCAGTCGAAAGGTGAGGACTGAAGCTTTCTTT.

This clone was counted a single time. The chain employs TRBV7-9 and TRBJ2-7; 11 bases map to TRBD2. J lost 0 bases, V lost 5 bases, and 12 bases had no gene match. CDR3 length: 18 amino acids. Germline V gives CDR1 SEHNR, CDR2 FQNEAQ (reference sequence). This chain's CDR3 is CASSPTRLAGKSSYEQYF. CDR3 coding DNA: TGTGCCAGCAGCCCTACCAGACTAGCGGGAAAGAGCTCCTACGAGCAGTACTTC.

The gene calls are TRBV7-6 and TRBJ2-5; TRBD2 matches at 15 bases. With V trimmed by 5 bases and J by 2 bases, 6 bases remained unmatched. This CDR3 has 17 amino acids. From germline, CDR1 is SGHVS and CDR2 FNYEAQ. The CDR3 DNA sequence: TGTGCCAGCAGCGCGGGACTAGCGGGGGGTCGGCAAGAGACCCAGTACTTC. Amino acid sequence: CASSAGLAGGRQETQYF.

The rearrangement joins TRBV25-1 to TRBJ1-4; possible D gene TRBD1, 5 bases. CDR1 is MGHDK, CDR2 SYGVNS, per germline. The CDR3 spans 14 residues. The V end lost 1 base, the J end lost 8 bases, and 11 bases lay between the germline ends. CDR3 region: CASSEWGGGEKLFF. The CDR3 DNA follows: TGTGCCAGCAGTGAATGGGGGGGTGGGGAAAAACTGTTTTTT.

The chain has TRBV10-2 and TRBJ2-7, with 7 bases lining up with TRBD1. CDR1 and CDR2 (germline): WSHSY, SAAADI. CDR3 length equals 12 residues. V shed 8 bases and J 3 bases; nucleotides not matched to a gene: 4. The CDR3 reads CASRQGVYEQYF. Here the CDR3 DNA reads TGCGCCAGCCGACAGGGTGTCTACGAGCAGTACTTC.

This clone was seen once. The chain has TRBV7-2 and TRBJ2-1; D uncertain. Trimming took off 1 base at V and 6 bases at J, with 4 bases between the two ends. Germline assignment: CDR1 SGHTA and CDR2 FQGNSA. The CDR3 is made up of 12 amino acids. CDR3 DNA: TGTGCCAGCAGCTTAGGAGTCAATGAGCAGTTCTTC. The encoded protein is CASSLGVNEQFF.

V gene TRBV5-1 combines with J gene TRBJ2-6; 8 bases align to TRBD2. The CDR3 consists of 15 residues. The germline V gene has CDR1 SGHRS and CDR2 YFSETQ. Trimming at V came to 10 bases and at J to 3 bases, leaving 9 bases not matched to a gene. CDR3 in DNA: TGCGCCTACAGGGCGGGAGGAGGTGGGGCCAACGTCCTGACTTTC. Its translation is CAYRAGGGGANVLTF.

The V and J genes are TRBV2 and TRBJ1-4; a possible D gene is TRBD1 (5 bases). V lost 3 bases, J lost 0 bases, and 8 bases lay in between. Germline lookup yields CDR1 SNHLY and CDR2 FYNNEI. There are 15 residues in the CDR3. CDR3 in DNA: TGTGCCAGCAGTGAGGGGGGAGCAACTAATGAAAAACTGTTTTTT. Translation: CASSEGGATNEKLFF.

The CDR3 here is CASKDRDNSNQPQHF. The CDR3 DNA follows: TGTGCCAGCAAAGACAGGGATAATAGCAATCAGCCCCAGCATTTT. This sequence joins TRBV27 and TRBJ1-5; 7 nucleotides agree with TRBD1. The V segment lost 7 bases and the J segment 0 bases; nucleotides outside the gene matches: 6. Germline CDR1 and CDR2: MNHEY and SMNVEV (reference sequence). This CDR3 has 15 residues.